This paragraph covers one T cell receptor beta chain sequence. There are many counts of this clone. This clone's antigen is unknown. There are no base qualities to consult, and no much larger clone falls within one base. The source of the sample is a study of PD-L1 blockade in urothelial cancer (dated by TCRdb to about 2017). Broadly, across the study: Every patient began therapy at some point between 2014 and 2015 and was given atezolizumab 1,200 mg intravenously every 3 weeks. About 85% of the roughly 29 patients were males with bladder-origin urothelial cancer, and about 65% of the 29 reported a prior smoking history. An ECOG performance status of 0 or 1 was recorded for the patients, and 0 to 3 prior chemotherapy regimens had been received by the patients. Blood samples were analyzed at two time points: 3 weeks after treatment start (second dose) and 6 weeks after treatment start. Blood samples gave median yields of 141,255 T cells and 82,636 unique TCRs, along with a median clonality of around 0.075. The study was an exploratory multi-omic analysis of somatic, immune and clinical correlates of response to PD-L1 blockade with atezolizumab in urothelial cancer. Pretreatment tumor samples, along with matched peripheral blood collected serially before and after atezolizumab treatment, underwent TCR sequencing. Durable clinical benefit was defined as a progression-free survival longer than 6 months, and TCR features were additionally tested against progression-free survival and overall survival. In the same patients, pretreatment tumors underwent whole exome sequencing and RNA sequencing in addition to TCR sequencing. Durable clinical benefit was achieved by nine patients but not by the remaining 20. Over 28 patients had pretreatment blood TCR-seq, roughly 25 had at least one posttreatment blood collection, and roughly 25 had tumor TCR-seq.

The V end loses 6 bases and the J end loses 2 bases, and a stretch of 7 bases separates them. The germline V gene (reference sequence) supplies CDR1 MNHEY and CDR2 SMNVEV. There are 12 amino acids in the CDR3, from cysteine to phenylalanine inclusive. Solely the CDR3 DNA is kept, with 36 bases framed from the first base. What the study reported, not specific to this receptor: Patients with durable benefit showed greater expansion of tumor-associated TCR clones in peripheral blood 3 weeks after starting treatment (n = 22, p = 0.022). Because the sample size was small (n ≈ 30) and many exploratory analyses were performed, the results are intended to be hypothesis-generating. Improved progression-free and overall survival was found to be associated with pretreatment peripheral blood TCR clonality below the median.

To estimate absolute template abundance from read counts, synthetic TCR analog templates were spiked into each PCR. The immunoSEQ assay was used to amplify TCRbeta CDR3 regions from genomic DNA with bias-controlled V and J gene primers. Rearranged TCRbeta segments were sequenced at approximately 20X coverage. Under the source paper's analysis protocol: Clustering was used to correct sequencing errors, and CDR3s were annotated against IMGT so that V, D and J genes could be assigned. Downstream analyses used only productive TCRbeta rearrangements and left out out-of-frame or stop-codon sequences. Clonality was calculated as one minus the Shannon entropy normalized by the log of the number of unique productive sequences. Clones differing between time points or between blood and tumor were identified using Fisher's exact test with Benjamini-Hochberg correction, with an adjusted p below 0.01 applied as the threshold. Here the immuneACCESS table is served through TCRdb, limited to in-frame sequences with V and J called. Missing clones are a known gap in these copies; in checked studies unresolved V genes cover under half, and the rest lacks a known reason. Clone size and V and J calls were adopted from that table, with D and trimming inferred from the DNA. A total of roughly 120,000 clones appear in this sample, 65% to 85% of them only once. Roughly 3.2% of the sample is in the top ten clones.

In light of the paper, this sample's time point label describes: pretreatment peripheral blood. A total of 25 to 30 patients with locally advanced or metastatic urothelial carcinoma, treated at Memorial Sloan Kettering on a trial protocol, made up the cohort. Peripheral blood mononuclear cells were collected from each patient pretreatment and during treatment, giving between 1 and 8 total time points per patient. The Qiagen DNeasy Blood extraction kit was used to purify genomic DNA from total PBMCs and tumor samples. PBMCs were collected pretreatment and during treatment, and were isolated and stored as previously described.

This specimen was PBMCs, taken around atezolizumab (anti-PD-L1) treatment. The chain couples TRBV27 to TRBJ1-1; a confident D gene designation cannot be given. The sequence derives from a man aged 50 to 60 with urothelial cancer. Here is the DNA: TGTGCCAGCAGCCGGGTCAACACTGAAGCTTTCTTT. It specifies CASSRVNTEAFF.